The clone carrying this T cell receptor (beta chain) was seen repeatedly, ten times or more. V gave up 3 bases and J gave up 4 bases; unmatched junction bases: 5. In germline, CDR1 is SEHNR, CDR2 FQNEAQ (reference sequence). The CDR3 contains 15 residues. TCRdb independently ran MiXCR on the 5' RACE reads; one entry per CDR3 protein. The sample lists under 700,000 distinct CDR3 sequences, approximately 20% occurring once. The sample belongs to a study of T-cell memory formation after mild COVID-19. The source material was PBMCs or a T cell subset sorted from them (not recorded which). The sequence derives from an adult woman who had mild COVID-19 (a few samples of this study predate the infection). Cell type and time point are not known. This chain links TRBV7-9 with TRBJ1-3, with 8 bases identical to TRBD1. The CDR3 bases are TGTGCCAGCAGCTTGGTCAGGGGGCAAGGAAACACCATATATTTT. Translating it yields CASSLVRGQGNTIYF. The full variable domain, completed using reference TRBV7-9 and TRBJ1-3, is DTGVSQNPRHKITKRGQNVTFRCDPISEHNRLYWYRQTLGQGPEFLTYFQNEAQLEKSRLLSDRFSAERPKGSFSTLEIQRTEQGDSAMYLCASSLVRGQGNTIYFGEGSWLTVV.